Below, 20 T cell receptor beta chains from the same sample are listed, as sequenced in a study of blood T cell repertoires in COVID-19. TCRdb's table, derived via immunoSEQ multiplex PCR, lists solely in-frame clones and lacks some. The sample shows roughly 100,000 clones, around 75% of them seen only once. Sequencing input: peripheral blood. The receptors stem from a woman older than 75 with active or convalescent COVID-19.

V gene TRBV18 combines with J gene TRBJ2-7, with D possibly being TRBD1 (6 bases). The CDR3 is made up of 16 amino acids. Germline lookup yields CDR1 KGHSH and CDR2 LQKENI. Trimming left V 5 bases short and J 6 bases short, with 23 bases between. CDR3 DNA: TGTGCCAGCTCAGACTCCATTTCTGCAGGGGCAACCGAGCAGTACTTC. Its protein product is CASSDSISAGATEQYF.

About this clone itself: One end of the junction varies from germline; a read error may be responsible. This chain uses TRBV7-7 with TRBJ2-5; 8 nucleotides match TRBD2. The CDR3 covers 16 residues. The germline V gene encodes CDR1 SSHAT and CDR2 FNYEAQ (reference sequence). CDR3 loop: CASSLNAPGGGETQYF. CDR3 DNA: TGTGCTAGCAGCTTGAACGCCCCGGGGGGGGGAGAGACCCAGTACTTC.

In DNA, the CDR3 is TGTGCCAGCAGTTTATCATGGGACAGGGTGATCGGCTACACCTTC. This sequence encodes CASSLSWDRVIGYTF. V and J are TRBV28 and TRBJ1-2; TRBD1 aligns across 9 bases. The germline gives CDR1 MDHEN, CDR2 SYDVKM. V shed 1 base and J 8 bases; nucleotides not matched to a gene: 8. This CDR3 has 15 residues.

V gene TRBV11-2 combines with J gene TRBJ1-1; D is uncertain. V lost 1 base and J lost 0, with 3 bases in between. Germline V gene lookup returns CDR1 SGHAT and CDR2 FQNNGV. CDR3 length equals 13 residues. The DNA of the CDR3 is TGTGCCAGCAGCTTAGCATTGAACACTGAAGCTTTCTTT. Amino acids: CASSLALNTEAFF.

The rearrangement links TRBV7-3 to TRBJ2-2, with D possibly being TRBD1 (5 bases). The germline V and J ends were trimmed by 2 bases and 6 bases, with 16 bases remaining between them. The CDR3 runs to 16 residues. Germline V CDR1 and CDR2: SGHTA, FQGTGA. Here the CDR3 reads CASSLQSGRAAGELFF. Here the CDR3 DNA reads TGTGCCAGCAGCTTACAGTCAGGCAGGGCGGCCGGGGAGCTGTTTTTT.

This rearrangement joins TRBV24-1 to TRBJ2-2; 8 nucleotides agree with TRBD1. V shed 6 bases and J 6 bases; nucleotides not matched to a gene: 8. The CDR3 has 15 residues. CDR1 KGHDR and CDR2 SFDVKD come from the germline V gene. CDR3 sequence (DNA): TGTGCCACCAGTTCGGGGCAGGGGGCGGCCGGGGAGCTGTTTTTT. This sequence encodes CATSSGQGAAGELFF.

V and J are TRBV6-5 and TRBJ2-1, with TRBD2 matching 7 bases. Germline-derived CDR1 and CDR2 are MNHEY and SVGAGI. There are 16 residues in the CDR3. With 3 bases clipped from V and 6 bases from J, the junction kept 11 bases outside the gene matches. CDR3 coding DNA: TGTGCCAGCAGTTATCAGCCAAGCGGGGACCTCAATGAGCAGTTCTTC. It specifies CASSYQPSGDLNEQFF.

This clone has more than one count but fewer than ten. V gene TRBV5-4 combines with J gene TRBJ1-6; D perhaps matches TRBD1 (5 bases). The CDR3 is 13 amino acids. Germline assignment: CDR1 SGHNT and CDR2 YYREEE (reference sequence). V was cut by 5 bases and J by 5 bases, with 8 bases left in between. The CDR3 DNA is TGTGCCAGCAGTGGCAGGGATAATTCACCCCTCCACTTT. This sequence encodes CASSGRDNSPLHF.

For the CDR3, the DNA is TGTGCCAGCACCGCGGTGAAGGGCACAGATACGCAGTATTTT. Translation gives CASTAVKGTDTQYF. The V and J genes are TRBV5-4 and TRBJ2-3, with unresolved D. Germline V gives CDR1 SGHNT, CDR2 YYREEE (reference sequence). The CDR3 spans 14 residues. V lost 6 bases, J lost 1 base, and 12 bases lay in between.

The chain combines TRBV7-3 with TRBJ2-1; possibly TRBD1 for D (6 bases). The germline V and J ends were trimmed by 2 bases and 8 bases, with 13 bases remaining between them. The CDR3 extends over 14 amino acids. Germline assignment: CDR1 SGHTA and CDR2 FQGTGA. The CDR3 bases are TGTGCCAGCAGCTTAGGGGACAAGCAGGATGAGCAGTTCTTC. Translated: CASSLGDKQDEQFF.

V gene TRBV7-2 combines with J gene TRBJ1-5; possibly TRBD1 for D (5 bases). The CDR3 runs 13 residues. Trimming shortened V by 6 bases and J by 7 bases, and 13 bases separated the two germline ends. Per the germline V gene, CDR1 is SGHTA and CDR2 is FQGNSA. The CDR3 nucleotides are TGTGCCAGCAGTTTTCAGGGTTTACAGCCCCAGCATTTT. Protein sequence: CASSFQGLQPQHF. Together with reference TRBV7-2 and TRBJ1-5, the CDR3 gives the full variable domain: GAGVSQSPSNKVTEKGKDVELRCDPISGHTALYWYRQSLGQGLEFLIYFQGNSAPDKSGLPSDRFSAERTGGSVSTLTIQRTQQEDSAVYLCASSFQGLQPQHFGDGTRLSIL.

J is TRBJ1-4 and V is TRBV30, with 8 bases identical to TRBD1. Germline assignment: CDR1 GTSNPN and CDR2 SVGIG (reference sequence). Trimming removed 0 bases from V and 8 bases from J; junction bases left unmatched: 5. The CDR3 has 14 amino acids. The chain's CDR3 is CAWSVKDRDEKLFF. The CDR3 region has the DNA TGTGCCTGGAGTGTAAAGGACAGGGACGAAAAACTGTTTTTT.

The chain is built from TRBV5-4 and TRBJ2-3; 8 bases match TRBD2. Looked up from germline, CDR1 is SGHNT and CDR2 is YYREEE (reference sequence). V dropped 0 bases and J dropped 2; count of bases not matched to a gene: 5. CDR3 length: 16 residues. The CDR3, as DNA: TGTGCCAGCAGCTTGGGGGGCGGGGGGCCCACAGATACGCAGTATTTT. Protein: CASSLGGGGPTDTQYF.

This chain connects TRBV15 to TRBJ2-7, with 10 nucleotides matching TRBD1. This CDR3 comprises 19 residues. V lost 2 bases to trimming and J lost 4 bases; unmatched junction nucleotides: 17. The germline CDR1 and CDR2 sequences are LNHNV and YYDKDF (reference sequence). In DNA form, the CDR3 reads TGTGCCACCAGCAGACGTCTTGGGACCGGAGGACAGGGGGGATACGAGCAGTACTTC. This gives the protein CATSRRLGTGGQGGYEQYF.

CDR3: CASRVETGNYGYTF. The CDR3 DNA reads as TGTGCCAGCAGGGTAGAGACAGGGAACTATGGCTACACCTTC. The chain links TRBV28 to TRBJ1-2; 7 bases align to TRBD1. Losses at the gene ends were 6 bases for V and 2 bases for J; bases not matched to a gene: 6. Germline loops: CDR1 MDHEN, CDR2 SYDVKM. This CDR3 spans 14 amino acids.

V is TRBV5-1 and J is TRBJ2-1; 12 bases fit TRBD2. CDR1 is SGHRS and CDR2 is YFSETQ in the germline V gene. The CDR3 covers 16 residues. V trimming: 3 bases; J trimming: 6 bases; junction bases outside the gene matches: 7. The CDR3 reads CASSSRTSGMGNEQFF. In DNA form, the CDR3 reads TGCGCCAGCAGCTCACGGACTAGCGGGATGGGCAATGAGCAGTTCTTC.

By sample share, this clone is medium-sized. V and J are TRBV6-4 and TRBJ2-2, with a possible D match to TRBD1 (6 bases). Germline CDR1 is MRHNA and CDR2 is SNTAGT. The CDR3 has 15 residues. V was clipped by 1 base and J by 3 bases, with 9 bases between them. The CDR3 DNA reads as TGTGCCAGCAGTGACTTAGAGGGGGACACCGGGGAGCTGTTTTTT. Its translation: CASSDLEGDTGELFF.

The chain employs TRBV9 and TRBJ2-1, with 13 bases fitting TRBD2. This CDR3 spans 13 amino acids. Germline assignment: CDR1 SGDLS and CDR2 YYNGEE. The V segment lost 7 bases and the J segment 5 bases; nucleotides outside the gene matches: 0. The CDR3 sequence is CASGTSGNNEQFF. As DNA, the CDR3 is TGTGCCAGCGGGACTAGCGGGAACAATGAGCAGTTCTTC.

J is TRBJ2-3 and V is TRBV6-4; 8 positions match TRBD1. The ends lost 6 bases at V and 7 bases at J; junction bases unmatched: 6. The CDR3 extends over 13 amino acids. Germline V gene sequence: CDR1 MRHNA, CDR2 SNTAGT. The CDR3 loop is CASSPTGGYTQYF. The CDR3 DNA follows: TGTGCCAGCAGCCCTACAGGGGGGTATACGCAGTATTTT.

The sample holds a few counts of this clone. The J gene is TRBJ2-6, the V gene TRBV19, with D tentatively TRBD1 (6 bases). The CDR3 consists of 15 residues. CDR1 is LNHDA, CDR2 SQIVND, per germline (reference sequence). V gave up 7 bases and J gave up 0 bases, with 10 bases separating them. Here the CDR3 DNA reads TGTGCCAGTACCCTAGGGGGCTCTGGGGCCAACGTCCTGACTTTC. Its protein product is CASTLGGSGANVLTF.